This entry features one T cell receptor (beta chain) sequence. This specimen belongs to a study of blood T cell repertoires in COVID-19. Across the whole study: COVID-19 samples collected from the United States, Italy and Spain covered acute and convalescent phases.

Profiling relied on immunoSEQ multiplex PCR, and the TCRdb table lists in-frame clones only, not all of them. The table records about 55,000 clones, approximately 85% of them present only once. The TCR was taken from a human donor in a cohort sampled during active COVID-19. What was sequenced was peripheral blood.

The CDR3 region has the DNA TGTGCCAGCAGCCCCAGGGGGGGTAGCGGGGATGAGCAGTTCTTC. Protein sequence: CASSPRGGSGDEQFF. This chain joins TRBV7-9 and TRBJ2-1, with a possible D match to TRBD2 (8 bases). V was shortened by 5 bases and J by 8 bases, with 19 bases between the two germline ends. From germline, CDR1 is SEHNR and CDR2 FQNEAQ (reference sequence). The CDR3 is 15 amino acids.